This T cell receptor beta chain was sequenced for a study of T cell changes during pregnancy in multiple sclerosis (dated by TCRdb to the late 2010s). In the study overall: In women with multiple sclerosis, the researchers looked at how the T cell repertoire shifted as pregnancy progressed.

This clone was picked up one time. It lacks a known antigen. The input lacks base qualities; no much larger clone sits a single base away. The receptor library was made with the immunoSEQ multiplex PCR assay. This immuneACCESS table, as held by TCRdb, lists in-frame sequences with V and J called but not all clones. Of the missing ones, under half trace to an unresolved V gene in checked studies; the others have no known cause. The table for this sample lists almost 50,000 clones; roughly 94% of them were counted only once. In total, the top ten clones hold around 0.3% of the sample. The sample in question was CD4+ T cells from peripheral blood mononuclear cells, obtained in the third trimester of pregnancy. The clonotype originates from a female donor with multiple sclerosis, enrolled in a pregnancy study.

The CDR3 protein: CASRLTKTNEKLFF. The sequenced DNA: TGTGCCAGCAGATTGACAAAAACTAATGAAAAACTGTTTTTT. The chain is assembled from TRBV28 and TRBJ1-4, with the D gene not clear enough to name. The germline V gene supplies CDR1 MDHEN and CDR2 SYDVKM. From the cysteine through the phenylalanine, the CDR3 covers 14 amino acids. Only the CDR3 portion is preserved as DNA: 42 bases, with reading frame beginning at the first base. V drops 6 bases and J drops 1 base, leaving 9 bases in between.